A single count supports the clone carrying this T cell receptor beta chain. These data come from a study of cytomegalovirus exposure and HLA in healthy donors. The CDR3 length is 17 residues. The germline V gene has CDR1 WSHSY and CDR2 SAAADI. V gave up 0 bases and J gave up 4 bases; unmatched junction bases: 8. The PCR made use of 60 Vbeta and 13 Jbeta primers. TCRdb's copy holds only in-frame clones and misses some; the assay was immunoSEQ multiplex PCR. This sample has 90,000 to 150,000 clones, with approximately 80% found just once. The chain has TRBV10-2 and TRBJ2-3, with 9 bases lining up with TRBD2. The source material was PBMCs. This receptor was taken from a woman aged 18-35 years in good health and CMV-seronegative. CDR3 loop: CASSESRAGGPSDTQYF. The CDR3 coding sequence is TGCGCCAGCAGTGAGTCACGGGCGGGGGGGCCGTCAGATACGCAGTATTTT.